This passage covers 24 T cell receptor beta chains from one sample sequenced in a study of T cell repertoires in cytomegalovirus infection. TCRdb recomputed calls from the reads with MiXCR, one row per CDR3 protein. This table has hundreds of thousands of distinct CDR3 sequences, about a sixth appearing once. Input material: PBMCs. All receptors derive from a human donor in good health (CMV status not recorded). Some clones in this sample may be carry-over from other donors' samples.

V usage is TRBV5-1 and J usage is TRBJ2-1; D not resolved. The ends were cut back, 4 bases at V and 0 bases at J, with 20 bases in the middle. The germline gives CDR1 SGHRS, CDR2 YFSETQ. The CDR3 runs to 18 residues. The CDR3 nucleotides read TGCGCCAGCAGCCACCAACCTAGTAGAGATAGCTCCTACAATGAGCAGTTCTTC. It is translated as CASSHQPSRDSSYNEQFF. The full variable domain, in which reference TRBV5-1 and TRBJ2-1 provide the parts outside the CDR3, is KAGVTQTPRYLIKTRGQQVTLSCSPISGHRSVSWYQQTPGQGLQFLFEYFSETQRNKGNFPGRFSGRQFSNSRSEMNVSTLELGDSALYLCASSHQPSRDSSYNEQFFGPGTRLTVL.

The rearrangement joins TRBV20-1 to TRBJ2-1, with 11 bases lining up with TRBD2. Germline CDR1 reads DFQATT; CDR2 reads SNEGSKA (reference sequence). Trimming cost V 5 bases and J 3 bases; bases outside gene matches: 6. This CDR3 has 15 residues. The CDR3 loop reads CSAPLTSGGYNEQFF. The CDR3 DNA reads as TGCAGTGCTCCCCTCACTAGCGGGGGCTACAATGAGCAGTTCTTC.

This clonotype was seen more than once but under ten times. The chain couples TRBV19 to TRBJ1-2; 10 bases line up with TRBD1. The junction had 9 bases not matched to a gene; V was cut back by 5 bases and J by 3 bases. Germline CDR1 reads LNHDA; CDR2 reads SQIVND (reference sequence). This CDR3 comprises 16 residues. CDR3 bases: TGTGCCAGTAGTCCGGGACAGGGGCCACCACACTATGGCTACACCTTC. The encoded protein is CASSPGQGPPHYGYTF.

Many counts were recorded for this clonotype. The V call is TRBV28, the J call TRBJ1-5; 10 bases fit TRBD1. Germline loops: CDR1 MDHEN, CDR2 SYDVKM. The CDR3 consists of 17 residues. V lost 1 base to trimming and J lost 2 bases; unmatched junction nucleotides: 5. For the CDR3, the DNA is TGTGCCAGCAGTTTATCCCCAGGGACAGGGGGCAATCAGCCCCAGCATTTT. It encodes CASSLSPGTGGNQPQHF. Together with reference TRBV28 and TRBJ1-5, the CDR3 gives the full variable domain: DVKVTQSSRYLVKRTGEKVFLECVQDMDHENMFWYRQDPGLGLRLIYFSYDVKMKEKGDIPEGYSVSREKKERFSLILESASTNQTSMYLCASSLSPGTGGNQPQHFGDGTRLSIL.

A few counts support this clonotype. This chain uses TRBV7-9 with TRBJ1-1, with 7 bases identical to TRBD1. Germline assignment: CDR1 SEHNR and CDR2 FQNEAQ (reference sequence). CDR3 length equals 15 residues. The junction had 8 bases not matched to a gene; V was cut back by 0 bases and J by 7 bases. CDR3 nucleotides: TGTGCCAGCAGCTTAGCCCCTTACAGGGGAAGTGAAGCTTTCTTT. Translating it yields CASSLAPYRGSEAFF.

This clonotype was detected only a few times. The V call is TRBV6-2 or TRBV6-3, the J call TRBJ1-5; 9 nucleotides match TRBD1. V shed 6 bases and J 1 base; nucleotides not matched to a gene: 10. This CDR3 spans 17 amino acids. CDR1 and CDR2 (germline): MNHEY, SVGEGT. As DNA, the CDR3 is TGTGCCAGCAGAAAAACCGGGACAGGGACCAGCAATCAGCCCCAGCATTTT. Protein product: CASRKTGTGTSNQPQHF.

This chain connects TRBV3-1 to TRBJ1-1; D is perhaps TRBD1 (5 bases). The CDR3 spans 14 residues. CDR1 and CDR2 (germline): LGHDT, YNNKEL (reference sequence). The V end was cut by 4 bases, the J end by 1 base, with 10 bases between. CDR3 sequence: CASSLRTQNTEAFF. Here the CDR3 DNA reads TGTGCCAGCAGCCTGAGGACACAGAACACTGAAGCTTTCTTT.

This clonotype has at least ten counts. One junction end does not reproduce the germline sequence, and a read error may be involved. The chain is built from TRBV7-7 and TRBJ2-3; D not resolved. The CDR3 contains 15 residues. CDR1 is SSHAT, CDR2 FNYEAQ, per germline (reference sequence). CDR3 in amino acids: CASSPLGHSTDTQYF. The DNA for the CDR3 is TGTGCTAGCAGCCCTCTGGGTCATAGCACAGATACGCAGTATTTT.

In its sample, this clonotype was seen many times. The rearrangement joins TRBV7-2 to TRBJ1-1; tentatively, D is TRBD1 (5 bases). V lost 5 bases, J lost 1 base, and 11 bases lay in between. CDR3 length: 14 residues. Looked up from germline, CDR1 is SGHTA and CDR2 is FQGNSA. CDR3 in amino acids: CASSQRQSNTEAFF. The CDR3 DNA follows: TGTGCCAGCAGCCAAAGACAGTCGAACACTGAAGCTTTCTTT.

CDR3 sequence reads: CSARDFRGRGQPQHF. The CDR3 coding sequence is TGCAGTGCTAGAGATTTCAGGGGGCGCGGCCAGCCCCAGCATTTT. The J gene is TRBJ1-5, the V gene TRBV20-1; 8 bases agree with TRBD1. The V segment lost 0 bases and the J segment 7 bases; nucleotides outside the gene matches: 8. From germline, CDR1 is DFQATT and CDR2 SNEGSKA (reference sequence). The CDR3 covers 15 residues.

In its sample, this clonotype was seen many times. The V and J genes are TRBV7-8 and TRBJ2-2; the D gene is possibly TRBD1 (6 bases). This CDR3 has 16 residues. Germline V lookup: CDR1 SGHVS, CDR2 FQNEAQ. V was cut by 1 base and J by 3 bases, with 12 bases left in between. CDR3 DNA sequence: TGTGCCAGCAGCTTAGAGGGGGAGTGGTACACCGGGGAGCTGTTTTTT. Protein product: CASSLEGEWYTGELFF.

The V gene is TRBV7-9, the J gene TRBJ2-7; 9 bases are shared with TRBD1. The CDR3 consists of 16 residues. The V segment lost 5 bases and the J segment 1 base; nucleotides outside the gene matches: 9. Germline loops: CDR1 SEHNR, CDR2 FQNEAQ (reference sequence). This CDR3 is CASSGDRGLLSYEQYF. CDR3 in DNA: TGTGCCAGCAGCGGAGACAGGGGGTTACTGTCCTACGAGCAGTACTTC.

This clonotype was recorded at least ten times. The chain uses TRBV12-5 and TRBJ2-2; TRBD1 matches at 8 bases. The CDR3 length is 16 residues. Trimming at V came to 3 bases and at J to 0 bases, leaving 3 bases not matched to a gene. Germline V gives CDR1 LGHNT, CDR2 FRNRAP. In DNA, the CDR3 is TGTGCTAGTGGTTTCCCACAGGGGGCGAACACCGGGGAGCTGTTTTTT. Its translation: CASGFPQGANTGELFF.

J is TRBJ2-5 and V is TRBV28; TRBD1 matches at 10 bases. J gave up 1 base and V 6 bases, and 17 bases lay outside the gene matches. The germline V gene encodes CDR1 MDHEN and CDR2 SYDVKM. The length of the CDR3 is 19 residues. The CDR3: CASSMTGQGILPTQETQYF. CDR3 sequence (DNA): TGTGCCAGCAGCATGACGGGACAGGGGATTTTACCCACCCAAGAGACCCAGTACTTC.

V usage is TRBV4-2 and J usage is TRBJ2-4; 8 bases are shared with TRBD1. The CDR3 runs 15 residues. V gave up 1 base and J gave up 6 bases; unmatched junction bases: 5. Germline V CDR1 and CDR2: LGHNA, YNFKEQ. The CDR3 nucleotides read TGTGCCAGCAGCCAAGTTATAACAGGGGGAAACATTCAGTACTTC. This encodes CASSQVITGGNIQYF.

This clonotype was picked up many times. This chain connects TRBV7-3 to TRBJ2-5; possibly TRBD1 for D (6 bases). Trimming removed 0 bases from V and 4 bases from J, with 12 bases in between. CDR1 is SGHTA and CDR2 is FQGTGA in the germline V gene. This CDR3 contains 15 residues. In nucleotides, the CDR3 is TGTGCCAGCAGCTTAACAGGGGGTCAGGTAGAGACCCAGTACTTC. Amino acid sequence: CASSLTGGQVETQYF.

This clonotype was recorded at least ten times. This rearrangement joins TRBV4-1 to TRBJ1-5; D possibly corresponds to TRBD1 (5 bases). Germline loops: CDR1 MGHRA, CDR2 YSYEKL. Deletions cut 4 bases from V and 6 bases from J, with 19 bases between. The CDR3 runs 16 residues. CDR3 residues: CASSPILRDASQPQHF. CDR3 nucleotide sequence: TGCGCCAGCAGCCCGATACTCCGGGACGCCAGTCAGCCCCAGCATTTT.

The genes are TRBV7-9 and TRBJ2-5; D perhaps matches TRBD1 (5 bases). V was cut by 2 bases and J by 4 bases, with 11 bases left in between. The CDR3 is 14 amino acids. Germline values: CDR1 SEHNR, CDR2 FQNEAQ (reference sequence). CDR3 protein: CASSLRGPPETQYF. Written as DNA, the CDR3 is TGTGCCAGCAGCTTAAGGGGTCCCCCAGAGACCCAGTACTTC.

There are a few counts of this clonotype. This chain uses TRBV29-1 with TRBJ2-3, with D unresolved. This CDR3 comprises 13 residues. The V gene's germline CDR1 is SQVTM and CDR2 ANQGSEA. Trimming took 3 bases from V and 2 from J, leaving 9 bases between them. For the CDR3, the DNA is TGCAGCGTTGATCGCATCTCCACAGATACGCAGTATTTT. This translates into CSVDRISTDTQYF.

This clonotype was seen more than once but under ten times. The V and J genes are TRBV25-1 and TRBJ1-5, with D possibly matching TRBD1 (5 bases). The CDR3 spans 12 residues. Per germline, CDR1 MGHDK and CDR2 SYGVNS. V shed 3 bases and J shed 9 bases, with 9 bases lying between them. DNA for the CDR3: TGTGCCAGCAGTGAGGCGGGGCTGCCCCAGCATTTT. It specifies CASSEAGLPQHF. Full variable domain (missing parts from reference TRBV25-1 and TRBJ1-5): EADIYQTPRYLVIGTGKKITLECSQTMGHDKMYWYQQDPGMELHLIHYSYGVNSTEKGDLSSESTVSRIRTEHFPLTLESARPSHTSQYLCASSEAGLPQHFGDGTRLSIL.

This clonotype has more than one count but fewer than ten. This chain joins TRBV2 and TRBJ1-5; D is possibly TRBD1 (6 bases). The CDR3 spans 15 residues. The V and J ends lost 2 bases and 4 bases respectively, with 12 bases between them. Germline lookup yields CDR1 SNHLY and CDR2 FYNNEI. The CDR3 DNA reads TGTGCCAGCAGTGAACTCAGGGGCGGGAATCAGCCCCAGCATTTT. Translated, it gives CASSELRGGNQPQHF. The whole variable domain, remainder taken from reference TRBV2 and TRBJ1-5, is EPEVTQTPSHQVTQMGQEVILRCVPISNHLYFYWYRQILGQKVEFLVSFYNNEISEKSEIFDDQFSVERPDGSNFTLKIRSTKLEDSAMYFCASSELRGGNQPQHFGDGTRLSIL.

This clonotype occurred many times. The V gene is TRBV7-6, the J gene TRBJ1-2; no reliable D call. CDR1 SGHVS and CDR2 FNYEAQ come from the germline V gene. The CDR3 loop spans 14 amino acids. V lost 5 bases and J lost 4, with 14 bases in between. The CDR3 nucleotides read TGTGCCAGCAGCCCTCTCCGGGGTGGCTATGGCTACACCTTC. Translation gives CASSPLRGGYGYTF.

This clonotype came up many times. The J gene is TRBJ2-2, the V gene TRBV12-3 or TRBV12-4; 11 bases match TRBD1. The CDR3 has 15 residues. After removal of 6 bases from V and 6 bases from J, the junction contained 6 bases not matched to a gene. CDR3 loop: CASSGQGAFAGELFF. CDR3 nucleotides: TGTGCCAGCAGCGGACAGGGGGCCTTTGCCGGGGAGCTGTTTTTT.

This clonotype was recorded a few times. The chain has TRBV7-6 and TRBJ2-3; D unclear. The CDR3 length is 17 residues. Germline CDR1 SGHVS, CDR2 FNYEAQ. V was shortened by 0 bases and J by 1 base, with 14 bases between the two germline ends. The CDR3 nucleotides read TGTGCCAGCAGCTTAGCCTGGATGACCGCAGGCACAGATACGCAGTATTTT. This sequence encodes CASSLAWMTAGTDTQYF. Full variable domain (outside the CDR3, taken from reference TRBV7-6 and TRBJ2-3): GAGVSQSPRYKVTKRGQDVALRCDPISGHVSLYWYRQALGQGPEFLTYFNYEAQQDKSGLPNDRFSAERPEGSISTLTIQRTEQRDSAMYRCASSLAWMTAGTDTQYFGPGTRLTVL.